Each of the 8 T cell receptor beta chains below was sequenced from the same sample in a study of Ad26.COV2.S vaccination and SARS-CoV-2 variants. Assay: immunoSEQ multiplex PCR; the TCRdb copy retains only in-frame clones and omits some. Of 350,000 to 450,000 clones listed, around 86% are singletons. Specified treatment: about 20 received Ad26.COV2.S at low or high dose, single or two shots; five or six received placebo; per-sample allocation not given. The samples were gathered on day 63 after the first injection of vaccine or placebo. The sample in question was peripheral blood, obtained in a trial of Ad26.COV2.S vaccine versus placebo. The receptor set was obtained from a person between 18 and 59 years old who received the Ad26.COV2.S COVID-19 vaccine or a placebo.

The chain's CDR3 is CASSMGAGGITGELFF. CDR3 DNA: TGTGCCAGTAGTATGGGAGCGGGGGGGATCACCGGGGAGCTGTTTTTT. V usage is TRBV19 and J usage is TRBJ2-2; 10 bases match TRBD2. Losses at the gene ends were 3 bases for V and 4 bases for J; bases not matched to a gene: 5. This CDR3 has 16 amino acids. CDR1 LNHDA and CDR2 SQIVND come from the germline V gene (reference sequence).

V usage is TRBV20-1 and J usage is TRBJ2-7; a possible D gene is TRBD2 (5 bases). Germline lookup yields CDR1 DFQATT and CDR2 SNEGSKA (reference sequence). This CDR3 region has 16 residues. Trimming took 3 bases from V and 0 from J, leaving 18 bases between them. The CDR3 protein is CSASASLGQISYEQYF. As DNA, the CDR3 is TGCAGTGCTAGTGCTAGCCTTGGGCAGATCTCCTACGAGCAGTACTTC.

The chain recombines TRBV3-1 (or the pseudogene TRBV3-2) with TRBJ2-1; 7 nucleotides line up with TRBD2. This CDR3 contains 14 residues. Per germline, CDR1 LGHDT and CDR2 YNNKEL (reference sequence). After removal of 6 bases from V and 4 bases from J, the junction contained 6 bases not matched to a gene. The DNA of the CDR3 is TGTGCCAGCAGTGTGGGGGGGGAATACAATGAGCAGTTCTTC. Its translation is CASSVGGEYNEQFF.

The rearrangement links TRBV6-6 to TRBJ2-5, with a weak D call TRBD2 (6 bases). Germline V gene sequence: CDR1 MNHNY, CDR2 SVGAGI (reference sequence). This CDR3 has 21 amino acids. Trimming left V 6 bases short and J 3 bases short, with 35 bases between. In nucleotides, the CDR3 is TGTGCCAGCAGCGCGTTCGGGGGTTCGCAGCTACTGATGTTGAGTAAAGAGACCCAGTACTTC. Protein sequence: CASSAFGGSQLLMLSKETQYF.

The V and J genes are TRBV5-1 and TRBJ1-6; 9 bases agree with TRBD1. The CDR3 loop spans 14 amino acids. From germline, CDR1 is SGHRS and CDR2 YFSETQ. With 5 bases clipped from V and 11 bases from J, the junction kept 8 bases outside the gene matches. DNA for the CDR3: TGCGCCAGCAGACCCGGACAGGGGAGTCCACCCCTCCACTTT. Its translation: CASRPGQGSPPLHF.

This clone came up once. The chain combines TRBV5-6 with TRBJ2-7; D gene ambiguous. Between the trimmed V and J ends, which lost 0 bases and 1 base, there was a span of 8 bases. The CDR3 length is 14 residues. Germline V gene sequence: CDR1 SGHDT, CDR2 YYEEEE. The CDR3 DNA follows: TGTGCCAGCAGCTTGGGGTCGTATTCCTACGAGCAGTACTTC. Translating it yields CASSLGSYSYEQYF. Complete variable domain (other parts from reference TRBV5-6 and TRBJ2-7): DAGVTQSPTHLIKTRGQQVTLRCSPKSGHDTVSWYQQALGQGPQFIFQYYEEEERQRGNFPDRFSGHQFPNYSSELNVNALLLGDSALYLCASSLGSYSYEQYFGPGTRLTVT.

The rearrangement links TRBV29-1 to TRBJ2-7, with D tentatively TRBD1 or TRBD2 (6 bases each). The CDR3 consists of 15 residues. V shed 3 bases and J shed 5 bases, with 20 bases lying between them. Germline V gene data show CDR1 as SQVTM and CDR2 as ANQGSEA. In DNA, the CDR3 is TGCAGCGTTGAGGTGGGGGCCCGGGGGAGTGACGAGCAGTACTTC. This sequence encodes CSVEVGARGSDEQYF.

The rearrangement joins TRBV4-3 to TRBJ1-1, with a weak D call TRBD1 (5 bases). This CDR3 comprises 15 residues. Deletions cut 0 bases from V and 9 bases from J, with 17 bases between. Germline V CDR1 and CDR2: LGHNA, YSLEER. DNA of the CDR3: TGCGCCAGCAGCCAAGAAAGGGGAAGTAAACAGAAAGCTTTCTTT. Its translation is CASSQERGSKQKAFF.